This T cell receptor (beta chain) was found in a study of beta chain features in type 1 diabetes (dated by TCRdb to the late 2010s). Describing the broader study: Mean age, gender distribution, total cell number and subset yield were not different between patients and healthy donors. Across all samples, roughly 110,000,000 sorted cells were examined, and cell number per subset correlated strongly with RNA yield. In the study, TCRB repertoires of sorted circulating CD4+ T cell subsets from recently diagnosed type 1 diabetes patients were compared with those of matched healthy donors. Regulatory and stem cell-like memory subsets were isolated from only 8 patients and about eight healthy donors, whereas naive and central memory subsets came from all 28 donors.

A single peripheral blood draw of about 116 mL on average was collected from each donor into heparinised tubes. A BD FACSAria II and a panel including CD45RO, CCR7, CD25, CD127, CD95 and CD27 were used to sort naive, central memory, regulatory and stem cell-like memory CD4+ T cells. A purity above 98% was achieved for all sorted populations. PBMCs were isolated right away by Lymphoprep density gradient centrifugation and were stained directly, without culture. So that batch effects would be minimized, each experiment stained and sorted samples in pairs, pairing one healthy donor with one patient. Including cysteine and phenylalanine, the CDR3 has 17 amino acids. The read is trimmed to its CDR3 DNA, 51 bases read in frame from base 1. The V end gives up 4 bases and the J end 1 base, leaving 7 bases in the junction not matched to a gene. In the germline V gene, CDR1 corresponds to SNHLY and CDR2 to FYNNEI.

The High Capacity cDNA Reverse Transcription Kit was used to reverse transcribe all of the isolated RNA, meaning that expressed TCRB transcripts were what got sequenced. Deep immunoSEQ sequencing was applied to naive, central memory and regulatory T cell samples, giving an average of roughly 3.3 million total reads per sample. After sorted cells were lysed in RLT buffer, RNA was extracted with DNase-treated RNeasy Micro or Mini kits, with the choice depending on cell number. To prevent cross-contamination, each cell subset was processed individually, whereas patient and healthy donor samples were processed jointly. The immunoSEQ multiplex PCR was used to amplify TCRB sequences from cDNA, yielding 87-bp fragments that span the CDR3 region. Amplicons were sequenced on the Illumina HiSeq platform. The authors processed their data as follows. PCR bias was computationally corrected using synthetic template baselines, reads within Hamming distance 2 were collapsed, and singletons that could not be merged were discarded. Reads were aligned against IMGT to assign V, D and J genes, CDR3 length and insertions or deletions at six rearrangement sites. Clonotype counts were normalized to sorted cell number within each subset before computing true diversity and Gini coefficients with the tcR R package. The overlap coefficient, calculated on TCRB nucleotide sequences, was used to quantify repertoire sharing. Out-of-frame TCRB sequences from naive cells were analyzed as a proxy for the pre-selection repertoire. Sourced from immuneACCESS, this table was stored by TCRdb with only in-frame sequences that have V and J called. A share of the clones is absent; for the studies checked, an unresolved V gene accounts for under half, and the remainder has no known explanation. V and J calls and clone size come straight from that table; D and trimming were deduced from the DNA. This sample holds fewer than 350,000 clones; over 12% were observed only once. The top ten clonotypes cover less than 0.02% of the sample.

The full study reports these points: PCR may preferentially amplify shorter templates, but because patient and control samples were amplified and corrected together, any resulting skew would affect both groups equally. The naive, central memory and regulatory TCRB repertoires appeared to resemble one another more closely among patients than among healthy donors. At VDJ recombination sites, type 1 diabetes patients had fewer insertions and more deleted nucleotides, which implies abnormalities in thymic rearrangement. Because cDNA rather than genomic DNA was sequenced, highly expressing activated cells could have been over-represented, although no difference in activation and CD3 levels was found between groups. Because the HLA sub-analyses included only small numbers of individuals, any influence of HLA type on TCRB rearrangement was left unresolved. Type 1 diabetes patients showed a moderate but significant shortening of TCRB CDR3 length in all four CD4+ subsets.

Details on this clone: The antigen it recognizes is unknown. No much larger clone exists at a distance of one base, and base qualities are not known.

The chain uses TRBV2 and TRBJ2-2; 9 central nucleotides agree with TRBD2. This TCR came from a man aged 18 to 29 with type 1 diabetes. The sample taken for sequencing was naive CD4+ T cells from blood. The cell subset or site label of this sample denotes: true naive CD4+ T cells. The nucleotides read TGTGCCAGCAGTGTCCCAAATAGCGGGAGGAACACCGGGGAGCTGTTTTTT. Its protein product is CASSVPNSGRNTGELFF.